This TCR beta chain was obtained from a study of T cell responses to AZD1222 COVID-19 vaccine. The table lists this clone with a count of one. Antigen: not known. The junction had 10 bases not matched to a gene; V was cut back by 5 bases and J by 7 bases. The V gene's germline CDR1 is SGHNT and CDR2 YENEEA. The CDR3 totals 16 residues. Study-wide points: Repertoires were obtained solely post-peak T cell response. Spike-wide vaccine-associated CD4 TCRs dominated at 160-218 and 743-854. Spike-specific TCR breadth and depth were elevated following two AZD1222 doses.

The repertoire was sequenced with immunoSEQ multiplex PCR; TCRdb's copy has only in-frame clones and lacks some. The sample consists of about 130,000 clones, roughly 93% of them appearing once. The sequence was obtained from an adult in good health. Sequenced material: peripheral blood, taken on day 0 of AZD1222 vaccination. The rearrangement links TRBV11-3 to TRBJ2-1; 11 bases agree with TRBD2. The CDR3 DNA is TGTGCCAGCAGCACTAGCGGGAGTTTATTAGGGAATGAGCAGTTCTTC. This gives the protein CASSTSGSLLGNEQFF.